The 32 T cell receptor beta chains presented below share a single source sample, sequenced in a study of shared clonotypes between healthy human individuals (TCRdb year 2020). Libraries were constructed by the immunoSEQ multiplex PCR assay. What TCRdb holds here is the immuneACCESS table cut down to in-frame rearrangements. Part of the clones is not present; checked against another copy, under half of the missing clones reflect an unresolved V gene, and the others are unexplained. This sample gives 90,000 to 130,000 clones in total; 68% of them show up just once. 24% of the sample is held by the ten biggest clonotypes. Sequences were obtained from memory CD8+ T cells sorted from blood. The cell subset or site label, read with the paper, signifies: CD45RO+ cells pooled with CCR7-negative TemRA cells. The receptors shown here come from a woman between 25 and 40 years old in good health.

The chain joins TRBV27 to TRBJ2-1; weak D call: TRBD2 (6 bases). CDR1 is MNHEY, CDR2 SMNVEV, per germline (reference sequence). V dropped 2 bases and J dropped 2 bases, with 13 bases sitting between them. This CDR3 has 16 amino acids. The CDR3 bases are TGTGCCAGCAGTTTAGCGGGCGGCGGGGCCTACAATGAGCAGTTCTTC. Translating it yields CASSLAGGGAYNEQFF.

The genes are TRBV11-2 and TRBJ2-3; 9 bases agree with TRBD2. This CDR3 spans 14 amino acids. The V gene's germline CDR1 is SGHAT and CDR2 FQNNGV. Losses at the gene ends were 5 bases for V and 5 bases for J; bases not matched to a gene: 5. The CDR3 DNA is TGTGCCAGCAGCCGACTAGCGGAGAAAGATACGCAGTATTTT. Translation: CASSRLAEKDTQYF. Drawing the rest from reference TRBV11-2 and TRBJ2-3, the complete variable domain is EAGVAQSPRYKIIEKRQSVAFWCNPISGHATLYWYQQILGQGPKLLIQFQNNGVVDDSQLPKDRFSAERLKGVDSTLKIQPAKLEDSAVYLCASSRLAEKDTQYFGPGTRLTVL.

V usage is TRBV6-6 and J usage is TRBJ2-3; D is unresolved. V lost 5 bases, J lost 2 bases, and 17 bases lay in between. Germline V gives CDR1 MNHNY, CDR2 SVGAGI (reference sequence). The CDR3 runs 16 residues. The CDR3 reads CASSLHVRANTDTQYF. CDR3 bases: TGTGCCAGCAGTCTACATGTCCGGGCTAACACAGATACGCAGTATTTT.

This chain connects TRBV27 to TRBJ1-6; D uncertain. This CDR3 region has 16 residues. V was trimmed by 2 bases and J by 7 bases, leaving 15 bases between them. Germline values: CDR1 MNHEY, CDR2 SMNVEV (reference sequence). CDR3 DNA sequence: TGTGCCAGCAGTTTAATGTGGGGTTCTTGGAATTCACCCCTCCACTTT. Residues: CASSLMWGSWNSPLHF.

The chain carries TRBV21-1 and TRBJ2-5; TRBD1 is taken as the D call from the table, unchecked against the DNA. TRBV21-1 is a known pseudogene. The CDR3 length is 13 residues. CDR3 sequence: CASSKYYRTVQYF. The CDR3 DNA follows: TGTGCCAGCAGCAAATACTACCGGACAGTCCAGTACTTC.

In this sample, this clone turned up a few times. V gene TRBV11-2 combines with J gene TRBJ2-3; a possible D gene is TRBD2 (6 bases). The CDR3 is 16 amino acids. Germline V lookup: CDR1 SGHAT, CDR2 FQNNGV. V was cut by 5 bases and J by 2 bases, with 17 bases left in between. The CDR3 here is CASSPDGRGATDTQYF. The CDR3 nucleotides are TGTGCCAGCAGCCCCGACGGGAGAGGCGCCACAGATACGCAGTATTTT.

This clone occurred a few times. V gene TRBV19 combines with J gene TRBJ2-2, with TRBD1 as a possible D gene (6 bases). Per germline, CDR1 LNHDA and CDR2 SQIVND (reference sequence). This CDR3 has 14 amino acids. V shed 5 bases and J shed 0 bases, with 7 bases lying between them. CDR3 in DNA: TGTGCCAGTAGTGGACAGCCGAACACCGGGGAGCTGTTTTTT. Translation: CASSGQPNTGELFF.

This chain links TRBV28 with TRBJ2-5; D may match TRBD1 or TRBD2 (5 bases each). The CDR3 spans 17 residues. Trimming stripped 0 bases from V and 5 bases from J, with 19 bases between. Germline V CDR1 and CDR2: MDHEN, SYDVKM. The CDR3 spells CASSLCIGAAREETQYF. CDR3 bases: TGTGCCAGCAGTTTATGCATAGGGGCCGCGAGGGAGGAGACCCAGTACTTC.

The chain is built from TRBV9 and TRBJ2-1, with 7 bases aligning to TRBD2. Germline-derived CDR1 and CDR2 are SGDLS and YYNGEE. J was trimmed by 2 bases and V by 0 bases; bases with no gene match: 5. CDR3 length: 16 amino acids. Here the CDR3 DNA reads TGTGCCAGCAGCGTAGCTGCGGGAGCTCCCTACAATGAGCAGTTCTTC. It encodes CASSVAAGAPYNEQFF.

V and J are TRBV29-1 and TRBJ1-4, with 7 nucleotides matching TRBD1. CDR1 is SQVTM and CDR2 is ANQGSEA in the germline V gene. V lost 2 bases and J lost 8; bases outside the gene matches: 8. CDR3 length: 14 residues. The CDR3 DNA is TGCAGCGTTGAATTGACAGGGTTAAGGGAAAAACTGTTTTTT. Protein sequence: CSVELTGLREKLFF.

This chain uses TRBV25-1 with TRBJ2-1; TRBD2 agrees at 9 bases. The germline CDR1 and CDR2 sequences are MGHDK and SYGVNS. This CDR3 has 17 residues. The CDR3 is CRRSGTSRMLSYNEQFF. In DNA, the CDR3 is TGTCGCCGATCCGGGACTAGCCGGATGTTATCCTACAATGAGCAGTTCTTC.

This chain joins TRBV25-1 and TRBJ2-7; D not certain. Germline-derived CDR1 and CDR2 are MGHDK and SYGVNS. This CDR3 spans 10 amino acids. The germline V and J ends were trimmed by 4 bases and 6 bases, with 4 bases remaining between them. The CDR3 sequence is CASSASEQYF. The CDR3 DNA is TGTGCCAGCAGTGCGTCCGAGCAGTACTTC.

Comments on this clone: The germline gene is not matched at one end of the junction; a read error may be the cause. The V call is TRBV4-1, the J call TRBJ2-5; no definite D call. Judging by the DNA end, TRBJ2-7 fits better; the J call may be wrong. The germline V gene encodes CDR1 MGHRA and CDR2 YSYEKL. CDR3 size: 15 residues. The chain's CDR3 is CASSQNWEPTYEQYF. In nucleotides, the CDR3 is TGTGCCAGCAGCCAAAACTGGGAACCTACCTACGAGCAGTACTTC.

The chain is built from TRBV11-2 and TRBJ2-4; D is perhaps TRBD1 or TRBD2 (5 bases each). Trimming took off 1 base at V and 15 bases at J, with 13 bases between the two ends. Germline V gives CDR1 SGHAT, CDR2 FQNNGV. There are 12 residues in the CDR3. This CDR3 reads CASSLGGAGLYF. CDR3 coding DNA: TGTGCCAGCAGCTTAGGGGGAGCAGGGTTGTACTTC. Full variable domain (outside the CDR3, taken from reference TRBV11-2 and TRBJ2-4): EAGVAQSPRYKIIEKRQSVAFWCNPISGHATLYWYQQILGQGPKLLIQFQNNGVVDDSQLPKDRFSAERLKGVDSTLKIQPAKLEDSAVYLCASSLGGAGLYFGAGTRLSVL.

The genes are TRBV4-2 and TRBJ2-5; tentatively, D is TRBD2 (6 bases). CDR1 is LGHNA, CDR2 YNFKEQ, per germline. V was cut by 0 bases and J by 4 bases, with 12 bases left in between. The CDR3 runs to 15 residues. CDR3 in amino acids: CASSQESGRGETQYF. The CDR3 bases are TGTGCCAGCAGCCAAGAGAGCGGGCGGGGAGAGACCCAGTACTTC.

The chain combines TRBV27 with TRBJ2-3; D unresolved. Per the germline V gene, CDR1 is MNHEY and CDR2 is SMNVEV (reference sequence). The CDR3 is made up of 13 amino acids. With 6 bases removed from V and 5 bases from J, the gap between germline ends came to 12 bases. CDR3 in DNA: TGTGCCAGCAGCAAAATTAGAGAAGATACGCAGTATTTT. The encoded protein is CASSKIREDTQYF.

The CDR3 reads CASSGEVRRTDTQYF. The CDR3 DNA is TGCGCCAGCAGTGGTGAGGTTCGGCGCACAGATACGCAGTATTTT. V usage is TRBV5-1 and J usage is TRBJ2-3; D unclear. Germline V gives CDR1 SGHRS, CDR2 YFSETQ. The length of the CDR3 is 15 residues. The V and J ends lost 5 bases and 1 base respectively, with 14 bases between them.

This clone was seen only once. V usage is TRBV28 and J usage is TRBJ2-2; no definite D call. The CDR3 has 15 amino acids. V was cut by 5 bases and J by 2 bases, with 12 bases left in between. The V gene's germline CDR1 is MDHEN and CDR2 SYDVKM. The CDR3 nucleotides are TGTGCCAGCAGTCAAAAGAGGTTTAACACCGGGGAGCTGTTTTTT. Translation: CASSQKRFNTGELFF.

Comment on this clone: This may stem from a read error, because a much larger clone lies one nucleotide away. Here the CDR3 reads CASSLWGYEQYF. CDR3 DNA: TGTGCCAGCAGCTTATGGGGCTACGAGCAGTACTTC. The V call is TRBV7-8, the J call TRBJ2-7; D call uncertain. CDR1 and CDR2 from the germline V gene are SGHVS and FQNEAQ. V dropped 2 bases and J dropped 3 bases, with 5 bases sitting between them. The CDR3 is 12 residues long. The full variable domain, in which reference TRBV7-8 and TRBJ2-7 provide the parts outside the CDR3, is GAGVSQSPRYKVAKRGQDVALRCDPISGHVSLFWYQQALGQGPEFLTYFQNEAQLDKSGLPSDRFFAERPEGSVSTLKIQRTQQEDSAVYLCASSLWGYEQYFGPGTRLTVT.

The chain has TRBV6-1 and TRBJ2-7; 9 nucleotides align to TRBD1. Germline CDR1 is MNHNS and CDR2 is SASEGT. Trimming at V came to 6 bases and at J to 1 base, leaving 7 bases not matched to a gene. CDR3 length: 15 residues. The CDR3 loop is CASSATGTGSYEQYF. As DNA, the CDR3 is TGTGCCAGCAGCGCGACCGGGACAGGGTCCTACGAGCAGTACTTC.

J is TRBJ1-1 and V is TRBV4-1; the match to TRBD1 covers 7 bases. This CDR3 has 13 residues. Germline V gene sequence: CDR1 MGHRA, CDR2 YSYEKL. The J segment lost 7 bases and the V segment lost 4 bases, leaving 6 bases of the junction unmatched. The CDR3 DNA follows: TGCGCCAGCAGCCGCATACAGGGGCGTGAAGCTTTCTTT. This sequence encodes CASSRIQGREAFF.

This chain connects TRBV7-8 to TRBJ2-7; D unresolved. This CDR3 comprises 14 residues. Trimming took 3 bases from V and 5 from J, leaving 14 bases between them. CDR1 SGHVS and CDR2 FQNEAQ come from the germline V gene. CDR3 DNA: TGTGCCAGCAGCTTGACGCTAAGCGTGCACGAGCAGTACTTC. It translates to CASSLTLSVHEQYF.

The chain employs TRBV27 and TRBJ2-2; the match to TRBD2 covers 8 bases. Per germline, CDR1 MNHEY and CDR2 SMNVEV (reference sequence). The CDR3 runs to 14 residues. J lost 6 bases, V lost 6 bases, and 6 bases had no gene match. The CDR3 DNA is TGTGCCAGCAGACCGGGACTAGTTTCCGGGGAGCTGTTTTTT. Protein: CASRPGLVSGELFF.

The chain uses TRBV5-8 and TRBJ2-6; the D gene could be TRBD1 or TRBD2 (5 bases each). Trimming took off 4 bases at V and 0 bases at J, with 11 bases between the two ends. The CDR3 runs to 16 residues. Germline lookup yields CDR1 SGHTS and CDR2 YDEGEE. The CDR3 DNA reads as TGTGCCAGCAGCCCAGGGACCTTCTCTGGGGCCAACGTCCTGACTTTC. It encodes CASSPGTFSGANVLTF.

V is TRBV5-1 and J is TRBJ2-4, with 9 bases fitting TRBD1. Trimming took 3 bases from V and 6 from J; bases not matched to a gene: 10. Germline V CDR1 and CDR2: SGHRS, YFSETQ. The CDR3 contains 16 residues. The CDR3 here is CASSSETGTGINIQYF. The CDR3 DNA reads as TGCGCCAGCAGCTCGGAGACCGGGACAGGGATAAACATTCAGTACTTC.

This clone was seen only a few times. The V call is TRBV7-9, the J call TRBJ1-1; 8 bases fit TRBD1. The CDR3 runs 15 residues. From germline, CDR1 is SEHNR and CDR2 FQNEAQ (reference sequence). J was trimmed by 4 bases and V by 5 bases; bases with no gene match: 9. In DNA, the CDR3 is TGTGCCAGCAGCGTAATGAGACAGGGGAGCACTGAAGCTTTCTTT. Its protein is CASSVMRQGSTEAFF.

The chain recombines TRBV10-1 with TRBJ2-7; possible D gene TRBD2, 6 bases. Trimming took 8 bases from V and 3 from J, leaving 11 bases between them. Germline CDR1 WNHNN, CDR2 SYGVQD (reference sequence). This CDR3 spans 12 amino acids. The CDR3 loop reads CASGQEGYEQYF. DNA of the CDR3: TGCGCCAGCGGGCAGGAGGGCTACGAGCAGTACTTC.

The chain uses TRBV6-4 and TRBJ2-1; 7 bases match TRBD2. Germline CDR1 MRHNA, CDR2 SNTAGT. The V and J ends lost 3 bases and 5 bases, in that order; junction bases with no gene match: 7. The length of the CDR3 is 15 residues. CDR3 sequence reads: CASSESGGEHNEQFF. The CDR3 bases are TGTGCCAGCAGTGAATCGGGAGGTGAACACAATGAGCAGTTCTTC.

This clone was observed many times. V is TRBV25-1 and J is TRBJ1-2; D gene uncertain. With 2 bases removed from V and 8 bases from J, the gap between germline ends came to 15 bases. Looked up from germline, CDR1 is MGHDK and CDR2 is SYGVNS. The CDR3 is 14 residues long. CDR3 residues: CASSEKAPLEGYTF. The DNA of the CDR3 is TGTGCCAGCAGTGAAAAGGCCCCGCTGGAGGGCTACACCTTC.

This chain connects TRBV15 to TRBJ2-7, with unresolved D. CDR1 and CDR2 from the germline V gene are LNHNV and YYDKDF (reference sequence). V gave up 1 base and J gave up 2 bases, with 6 bases separating them. CDR3 length: 13 residues. The CDR3 loop reads CATSRASTYEQYF. The CDR3 DNA is TGTGCCACCAGCAGAGCCAGTACCTACGAGCAGTACTTC.

CDR3 bases: TGTGCCAGCAGTGAAACAGGGAGCACAGATACGCAGTATTTT. This gives the protein CASSETGSTDTQYF. This sequence joins TRBV6-4 and TRBJ2-3, with D tentatively TRBD1 (6 bases). Germline CDR1 reads MRHNA; CDR2 reads SNTAGT. The CDR3 sequence is 14 residues long. The V gene lost 3 bases and the J gene lost 0 bases, with 7 bases spanning the gap.

V usage is TRBV9 and J usage is TRBJ2-1, with D perhaps TRBD1 (6 bases). The CDR3 runs 15 residues. V shed 5 bases and J shed 8 bases, with 20 bases lying between them. In germline, CDR1 is SGDLS, CDR2 YYNGEE. The CDR3 coding sequence is TGTGCCAGCAGGCCCGTGACAGGAACGTTAGATGAGCAGTTCTTC. It codes for CASRPVTGTLDEQFF.